Here is one T cell receptor beta chain with its context. Its matching antigen is unknown. This entry comes from a study of shared clonotypes between healthy human individuals. Sequencing was performed with immunoSEQ multiplex PCR; in TCRdb, only in-frame clones are kept and a portion is missing. Of roughly 500,000 clones in the sample, more than 65% were seen once. Findings of the study overall: Sampling used blood alone; tissue repertoires probably differ.

The sequence was collected from a woman between 40 and 50 years old in good health. Some clones in this sample may be carry-over from other donors' samples. Sequencing was performed on PBMCs.

The CDR3 sequence is CASSVGGGTGGVLEKLFF. CDR3 nucleotide sequence: TGTGCCAGCAGCGTAGGTGGAGGGACAGGGGGAGTTCTAGAAAAACTGTTTTTT. The chain joins TRBV9 to TRBJ1-4; 11 bases are shared with TRBD1. CDR3 length: 18 residues. Germline CDR1 and CDR2: SGDLS and YYNGEE. The ends lost 0 bases at V and 8 bases at J; junction bases unmatched: 12.